The 29 T cell receptor beta chains listed next were all sequenced from one sample in a study of T cell responses to AZD1222 COVID-19 vaccine. Profiled with immunoSEQ multiplex PCR; TCRdb holds only in-frame clones, not every one. The repertoire holds 180,000 or so clones, with around 92% as singletons. The sample here was peripheral blood, taken 28 days after the second AZD1222 dose. All receptors derive from an adult who received the AZD1222 COVID-19 vaccine.

In DNA, the CDR3 is TGTGCCAGCAGCTTAGTCGGGACAGGGGGGGCCCTTATCTCCTACGAGCAGTACTTC. It specifies CASSLVGTGGALISYEQYF. The chain combines TRBV7-9 with TRBJ2-7; 11 bases align to TRBD1. The V and J ends lost 1 base and 0 bases, in that order; junction bases with no gene match: 11. Germline values: CDR1 SEHNR, CDR2 FQNEAQ (reference sequence). This CDR3 comprises 19 residues.

V gene TRBV3-1 (or the pseudogene TRBV3-2) combines with J gene TRBJ2-1, with TRBD2 as a possible D gene (6 bases). The V gene's germline CDR1 is LGHDT and CDR2 YNNKEL (reference sequence). With 0 bases removed from V and 5 bases from J, the gap between germline ends came to 14 bases. CDR3 size: 16 residues. The CDR3 here is CASSQEGGGGDNEQFF. The CDR3 nucleotides are TGTGCCAGCAGCCAAGAGGGTGGAGGAGGGGACAATGAGCAGTTCTTC.

This rearrangement joins TRBV30 to TRBJ1-2; D is uncertain. Trimming pared 0 bases from V and 8 bases from J, leaving 10 bases between. CDR1 is GTSNPN, CDR2 SVGIG, per germline (reference sequence). The CDR3 spans 12 residues. The DNA of the CDR3 is TGTGCCTGGAGTGTACGCAGGAAAGGCTACACCTTC. This translates into CAWSVRRKGYTF.

The chain links TRBV27 to TRBJ2-5; 8 nucleotides agree with TRBD2. CDR3 size: 16 residues. CDR1 and CDR2 (germline): MNHEY, SMNVEV (reference sequence). The V gene end was trimmed by 4 bases and the J gene end by 3 bases; junction bases not matched to a gene: 10. CDR3 sequence reads: CASSSQGRGAKETQYF. DNA for the CDR3: TGTGCCAGCAGTTCGCAGGGGCGGGGGGCAAAAGAGACCCAGTACTTC.

This rearrangement joins TRBV7-2 to TRBJ2-1; unclear D gene. CDR1 and CDR2 (germline): SGHTA, FQGNSA. V was shortened by 5 bases and J by 5 bases, with 16 bases between the two germline ends. CDR3 length: 15 residues. CDR3 protein: CASSRPQSRNNEQFF. CDR3 coding DNA: TGTGCCAGCAGCCGGCCCCAAAGCAGGAACAATGAGCAGTTCTTC.

The V call is TRBV24-1, the J call TRBJ2-7; TRBD1 matches 7 bases. V lost 3 bases, J lost 1 base, and 8 bases stayed unmatched. This CDR3 spans 16 amino acids. Germline CDR1 and CDR2: KGHDR and SFDVKD. CDR3 loop: CATSDLTGKLSYEQYF. In DNA, the CDR3 is TGTGCCACCAGTGATCTGACAGGGAAGCTGTCCTACGAGCAGTACTTC.

This rearrangement joins TRBV5-6 to TRBJ1-6; possible D gene TRBD1, 6 bases. V was trimmed by 4 bases and J by 3 bases, leaving 11 bases between them. The CDR3 extends over 15 amino acids. Per the germline V gene, CDR1 is SGHDT and CDR2 is YYEEEE. The CDR3 reads CASSPEGDYNSPLHF. The CDR3 bases are TGTGCCAGCAGCCCAGAGGGGGACTATAATTCACCCCTCCACTTT.

The chain combines TRBV3-1 (or the pseudogene TRBV3-2) with TRBJ2-7; TRBD1 matches at 10 bases. Germline CDR1 and CDR2: LGHDT and YNNKEL (reference sequence). V gave up 2 bases and J gave up 5 bases; unmatched junction bases: 6. The CDR3 has 15 residues. The CDR3 DNA reads as TGTGCCAGCAGCCAACGTACCGGGACAGGGGACGAGCAGTACTTC. Amino acid sequence: CASSQRTGTGDEQYF.

This chain links TRBV19 with TRBJ1-3, with 10 bases matching TRBD1. With V trimmed by 8 bases and J by 7 bases, 8 bases remained unmatched. Germline assignment: CDR1 LNHDA and CDR2 SQIVND (reference sequence). This CDR3 has 14 amino acids. The CDR3 DNA reads TGTGCCAGTTCCCCGGGACAGGGGTTTAACACCATATATTTT. This codes for CASSPGQGFNTIYF.

The chain combines TRBV4-1 with TRBJ2-3, with 7 bases lining up with TRBD2. Germline CDR1 and CDR2: MGHRA and YSYEKL. CDR3 length equals 16 residues. Trimming removed 6 bases from V and 2 bases from J; junction bases left unmatched: 11. CDR3 nucleotide sequence: TGCGCCAGCAGTCCCCCGGGACTACCAATCACAGATACGCAGTATTTT. Translation: CASSPPGLPITDTQYF.

V usage is TRBV28 and J usage is TRBJ2-7, with D possibly matching TRBD1 (5 bases). V was trimmed by 3 bases and J by 4 bases, leaving 13 bases between them. Germline CDR1 and CDR2: MDHEN and SYDVKM. This CDR3 has 14 residues. CDR3 sequence: CASSFSGIGYEQYF. CDR3 DNA: TGTGCCAGCAGTTTTTCAGGGATAGGGTACGAGCAGTACTTC.

The chain uses TRBV5-4 and TRBJ2-7, with 7 bases identical to TRBD1. The CDR3 totals 15 residues. After removal of 4 bases from V and 1 base from J, the junction contained 8 bases not matched to a gene. CDR1 is SGHNT, CDR2 YYREEE, per germline (reference sequence). In nucleotides, the CDR3 is TGTGCCAGCAGCGTAGATCAGGGGGAGTCCTACGAGCAGTACTTC. Translation: CASSVDQGESYEQYF.

The V gene is TRBV29-1, the J gene TRBJ1-1, with a weak D call TRBD1 (6 bases). Germline CDR1 and CDR2: SQVTM and ANQGSEA. The CDR3 totals 12 residues. Trimming took off 4 bases at V and 5 bases at J, with 11 bases between the two ends. The CDR3 here is CSVVTGITEAFF. In DNA, the CDR3 is TGCAGCGTTGTTACAGGGATAACTGAAGCTTTCTTT.

This chain joins TRBV19 and TRBJ1-5; tentative D call: TRBD1 (5 bases). The CDR3 covers 13 residues. The germline V gene has CDR1 LNHDA and CDR2 SQIVND (reference sequence). Trimming cost V 4 bases and J 4 bases, with 8 bases left between them. The CDR3 DNA sequence: TGTGCCAGTAGTAGGGCAGGGAATCAGCCCCAGCATTTT. Protein: CASSRAGNQPQHF.

The rearrangement joins TRBV5-6 to TRBJ2-7; 11 nucleotides align to TRBD2. The CDR3 has 15 amino acids. V was clipped by 4 bases and J by 2 bases; unmatched bases: 5. Germline V lookup: CDR1 SGHDT, CDR2 YYEEEE. The CDR3 sequence is CASSLTSGDPYEQYF. CDR3 in DNA: TGTGCCAGCAGCCTGACTAGCGGGGACCCCTACGAGCAGTACTTC.

The CDR3 DNA follows: TGCAGCGTGGGGCGATCGGGACAGTCCTACGAGCAGTACTTC. It is translated as CSVGRSGQSYEQYF. This sequence joins TRBV29-1 and TRBJ2-7, with TRBD1 identical over 7 bases. The trim removed 6 bases at V and 1 base at J, leaving 9 bases unmatched. The length of the CDR3 is 14 residues. Per the germline V gene, CDR1 is SQVTM and CDR2 is ANQGSEA.

CDR3 residues: CASSSGVAGAPSSTDTQYF. The CDR3 DNA sequence: TGTGCCAGCAGCTCGGGGGTTGCCGGAGCCCCTTCTAGCACAGATACGCAGTATTTT. The chain uses TRBV7-8 and TRBJ2-3; possibly TRBD2 for D (6 bases). V was pared by 4 bases and J by 0 bases, with 23 bases between. The CDR3 is made up of 19 amino acids. CDR1 and CDR2 (germline): SGHVS, FQNEAQ.

This clone is a singleton in its sample. The rearrangement joins TRBV27 to TRBJ1-1, with 11 bases identical to TRBD1. The V gene's germline CDR1 is MNHEY and CDR2 SMNVEV (reference sequence). The CDR3 is made up of 16 amino acids. Trimming removed 6 bases from V and 5 bases from J; junction bases left unmatched: 11. The CDR3 loop reads CASSGPRTGGTTEAFF. Written as DNA, the CDR3 is TGTGCCAGCAGCGGGCCTAGGACAGGGGGCACTACTGAAGCTTTCTTT.

The CDR3 DNA reads as TGCGGAGGAATTCTGGGTTATGGCTACACCTTC. Protein sequence: CGGILGYGYTF. J is TRBJ1-2 and V is TRBV20-1; D unclear. The CDR3 runs 11 residues. CDR1 DFQATT and CDR2 SNEGSKA come from the germline V gene (reference sequence).

The gene calls are TRBV19 and TRBJ1-1; no firm D call. Germline V lookup: CDR1 LNHDA, CDR2 SQIVND (reference sequence). The CDR3 is made up of 13 amino acids. V gave up 3 bases and J gave up 1 base, with 6 bases separating them. This chain's CDR3 is CASSIGRNTEAFF. In nucleotides, the CDR3 is TGTGCCAGTAGTATTGGGAGGAACACTGAAGCTTTCTTT.

The CDR3: CASGPRQGLGPEAFF. For the CDR3, the DNA is TGTGCTAGTGGTCCCAGACAGGGGCTGGGGCCTGAAGCTTTCTTT. This chain links TRBV12-5 with TRBJ1-1; the match to TRBD1 covers 8 bases. The ends lost 5 bases at V and 6 bases at J; junction bases unmatched: 11. The CDR3 loop spans 15 amino acids. Germline V gene data show CDR1 as LGHNT and CDR2 as FRNRAP.

This clone was seen a single time. This rearrangement joins TRBV10-3 to TRBJ2-2; D tentatively fits TRBD1 or TRBD2 (6 bases each). Trimming pared 3 bases from V and 0 bases from J, leaving 11 bases between. The CDR3 totals 16 residues. The V gene's germline CDR1 is ENHRY and CDR2 SYGVKD. The CDR3 sequence: CAISDPGGSNTGELFF. The CDR3, as DNA: TGTGCCATCAGTGATCCCGGGGGCTCGAACACCGGGGAGCTGTTTTTT.

The V and J genes are TRBV6-2 or TRBV6-3 and TRBJ2-7, with TRBD2 identical over 8 bases. V was pared by 5 bases and J by 6 bases, with 6 bases of the junction left unmatched. The length of the CDR3 is 13 residues. Germline V CDR1 and CDR2: MNHEY, SVGEGT. The CDR3 DNA sequence: TGTGCCAGCAGTGCCCTAGCGGGTTCCGAGCAGTACTTC. The encoded protein is CASSALAGSEQYF.

V gene TRBV5-4 combines with J gene TRBJ1-2; a possible D gene is TRBD1 (5 bases). With 0 bases removed from V and 3 bases from J, the gap between germline ends came to 9 bases. Per germline, CDR1 SGHNT and CDR2 YYREEE (reference sequence). The CDR3 covers 14 residues. This chain's CDR3 is CASSLAGAYYGYTF. The CDR3 nucleotides are TGTGCCAGCAGCTTGGCCGGGGCTTACTATGGCTACACCTTC.

The chain recombines TRBV2 with TRBJ2-5; D may be TRBD2 (6 bases). The CDR3 is 11 residues long. Germline V CDR1 and CDR2: SNHLY, FYNNEI. CDR3 residues: CVTGVEETQYF. CDR3 nucleotides: TGTGTCACGGGAGTTGAAGAGACCCAGTACTTC. The variable domain in full, completed from reference TRBV2 and TRBJ2-5, reads EPEVTQTPSHQVTQMGQEVILRCVPISNHLYFYWYRQILGQKVEFLVSFYNNEISEKSEIFDDQFSVERPDGSNFTLKIRSTKLEDSAMYFCVTGVEETQYFGPGTRLLVL.

This chain links TRBV7-2 with TRBJ2-3; D perhaps matches TRBD2 (6 bases). The CDR3 has 16 residues. V was shortened by 4 bases and J by 4 bases, with 18 bases between the two germline ends. Germline V lookup: CDR1 SGHTA, CDR2 FQGNSA. The CDR3 region is CASSSPGDFLPDTQYF. In DNA form, the CDR3 reads TGTGCCAGCAGCTCACCTGGGGACTTTCTACCAGATACGCAGTATTTT.

This rearrangement joins TRBV12-3 or TRBV12-4 to TRBJ1-1; no firm D call. V gave up 1 base and J gave up 6 bases, with 9 bases separating them. The CDR3 totals 13 residues. CDR3 residues: CASSLGTDAEAFF. The CDR3 bases are TGTGCCAGCAGTTTAGGGACGGACGCTGAAGCTTTCTTT.

A few counts support this clone. This chain connects TRBV7-8 to TRBJ2-7; D gene uncertain. Trimming took 4 bases from V and 3 from J, leaving 13 bases between them. CDR1 and CDR2 from the germline V gene are SGHVS and FQNEAQ. The CDR3 extends over 14 amino acids. The DNA for the CDR3 is TGTGCCAGCAGCTCACAAGATGTCAGCTACGAGCAGTACTTC. This sequence encodes CASSSQDVSYEQYF.

The chain combines TRBV7-2 with TRBJ1-1; 7 nucleotides agree with TRBD1. With 5 bases clipped from V and 3 bases from J, the junction kept 3 bases outside the gene matches. Germline lookup yields CDR1 SGHTA and CDR2 FQGNSA. The CDR3 sequence is 13 residues long. The CDR3 bases are TGTGCCAGCAGCCCCGACAGGGACACTGAAGCTTTCTTT. It is translated as CASSPDRDTEAFF.